The 9 T cell receptor beta chains reported below all come from one sample, sequenced in a study of CD4+ T cells in melanoma. Clones were read by immunoSEQ multiplex PCR, and TCRdb kept only the in-frame ones, dropping some. The table has fewer than 20,000 clones, around 82% seen once. Sequencing used cells from a culture (not recorded whether cultured in vitro). These receptors were taken from a human donor with melanoma.

The chain combines TRBV15 with TRBJ1-5, with D possibly being TRBD1 (5 bases). V was shortened by 1 base and J by 5 bases, with 15 bases between the two germline ends. The CDR3 has 16 amino acids. Germline V gene lookup returns CDR1 LNHNV and CDR2 YYDKDF (reference sequence). CDR3 loop: CATSRAEGYGDQPQHF. The CDR3 DNA reads TGTGCCACCAGCAGAGCGGAGGGGTACGGGGATCAGCCCCAGCATTTT.

This clone was counted only a few times. Germline and junction disagree at one end, which may indicate a read error. V is TRBV7-7 and J is TRBJ1-1, with D possibly matching TRBD1 (5 bases). This CDR3 has 13 amino acids. Looked up from germline, CDR1 is SSHAT and CDR2 is FNYEAQ (reference sequence). The CDR3 sequence: CASSRDRGTEAFF. In nucleotides, the CDR3 is TGTGCTAGCAGCAGAGACAGAGGCACTGAAGCTTTCTTT.

By share, this clone counts as medium-sized (0.01 to 0.1%). The chain carries TRBV19 and TRBJ1-6; TRBD1 might be the D (6 bases). Per germline, CDR1 LNHDA and CDR2 SQIVND (reference sequence). The V gene lost 5 bases and the J gene lost 6 bases, with 17 bases spanning the gap. This CDR3 has 16 amino acids. CDR3 in amino acids: CASSPQGLQGNSPLHF. In DNA form, the CDR3 reads TGTGCCAGTAGTCCCCAGGGGTTACAGGGTAATTCACCCCTCCACTTT.

The V and J genes are TRBV7-9 and TRBJ2-3; unclear D gene. Germline-derived CDR1 and CDR2 are SEHNR and FQNEAQ (reference sequence). The CDR3 consists of 13 residues. Trimming pared 1 base from V and 0 bases from J, leaving 2 bases between. CDR3 loop: CASSLVSTDTQYF. The DNA of the CDR3 is TGTGCCAGCAGCTTAGTAAGCACAGATACGCAGTATTTT.

The chain couples TRBV15 to TRBJ1-5, with unresolved D. The CDR3 totals 15 residues. Germline V lookup: CDR1 LNHNV, CDR2 YYDKDF (reference sequence). The ends were cut back, 7 bases at V and 3 bases at J, with 16 bases in the middle. The CDR3 DNA is TGTGCCACCAACACTGGACTGACCTCCAATCAGCCCCAGCATTTT. Translation: CATNTGLTSNQPQHF.

Only a few counts were recorded for this clone. The chain has TRBV6-1 and TRBJ1-2; 10 bases fit TRBD1. V shed 6 bases and J 2 bases; nucleotides not matched to a gene: 6. There are 15 residues in the CDR3. Germline assignment: CDR1 MNHNS and CDR2 SASEGT. CDR3 sequence reads: CASRDPGQGNYGYTF. The DNA for the CDR3 is TGTGCCAGCAGGGACCCGGGACAGGGGAACTATGGCTACACCTTC.

This clone has only a few counts. The chain combines TRBV7-3 with TRBJ2-5, with D possibly matching TRBD2 (6 bases). The CDR3 runs to 14 residues. Germline assignment: CDR1 SGHTA and CDR2 FQGTGA. The ends were cut back, 4 bases at V and 2 bases at J, with 11 bases in the middle. In DNA, the CDR3 is TGTGCCAGCAGCTCCTCGACTAGTCAAGAGACCCAGTACTTC. Amino acids: CASSSSTSQETQYF.

The table lists this clone with a few counts. DNA of the CDR3: TGTGCCAGCAGTTACTCGACAGGGTACCAGCCCCAGCATTTT. Translation gives CASSYSTGYQPQHF. The V call is TRBV6-5, the J call TRBJ1-5, with 7 bases identical to TRBD1. Germline V gives CDR1 MNHEY, CDR2 SVGAGI. This CDR3 has 14 amino acids. J lost 7 bases, V lost 0 bases, and 3 bases had no gene match.

Only a few counts were recorded for this clone. The chain carries TRBV14 and TRBJ1-1, with TRBD1 as a possible D gene (5 bases). Germline CDR1 SGHDN, CDR2 FVKESK. The CDR3 loop spans 13 amino acids. Deletions cut 6 bases from V and 8 bases from J, with 16 bases between. CDR3 nucleotide sequence: TGTGCCAGCAGACCGGGACCGCTTGGGGAAGCTTTCTTT. It yields the protein CASRPGPLGEAFF.